This TCR beta chain appears in the sequencing data of a study of T cell responses to AZD1222 COVID-19 vaccine. Notes on the study in general: When two AZD1222 doses had been given, Spike-specific TCR breadth and depth rose. Nearly half of spike-specific TCRs reportedly go after variant regions that carry no mutations. Spike was spanned by vaccine-associated CD4 TCRs, which were dominant at 160-218 and 743-854.

On this clone: Antigen: not known.

Produced via immunoSEQ multiplex PCR; TCRdb's table is partial and in-frame only. The repertoire holds around 160,000 clones, with around four fifths as singletons. The V end was cut by 3 bases, the J end by 4 bases, with 9 bases between. The CDR3 runs 13 residues. This receptor was taken from an adult in good health. The gene calls are TRBV12-3 or TRBV12-4 and TRBJ1-1; D gene ambiguous. This material consisted of peripheral blood, taken on day 0 of MenACWY control vaccination. The CDR3 spells CASSFEGFTEAFF. The DNA for the CDR3 is TGTGCCAGCAGTTTTGAAGGATTCACTGAAGCTTTCTTT.